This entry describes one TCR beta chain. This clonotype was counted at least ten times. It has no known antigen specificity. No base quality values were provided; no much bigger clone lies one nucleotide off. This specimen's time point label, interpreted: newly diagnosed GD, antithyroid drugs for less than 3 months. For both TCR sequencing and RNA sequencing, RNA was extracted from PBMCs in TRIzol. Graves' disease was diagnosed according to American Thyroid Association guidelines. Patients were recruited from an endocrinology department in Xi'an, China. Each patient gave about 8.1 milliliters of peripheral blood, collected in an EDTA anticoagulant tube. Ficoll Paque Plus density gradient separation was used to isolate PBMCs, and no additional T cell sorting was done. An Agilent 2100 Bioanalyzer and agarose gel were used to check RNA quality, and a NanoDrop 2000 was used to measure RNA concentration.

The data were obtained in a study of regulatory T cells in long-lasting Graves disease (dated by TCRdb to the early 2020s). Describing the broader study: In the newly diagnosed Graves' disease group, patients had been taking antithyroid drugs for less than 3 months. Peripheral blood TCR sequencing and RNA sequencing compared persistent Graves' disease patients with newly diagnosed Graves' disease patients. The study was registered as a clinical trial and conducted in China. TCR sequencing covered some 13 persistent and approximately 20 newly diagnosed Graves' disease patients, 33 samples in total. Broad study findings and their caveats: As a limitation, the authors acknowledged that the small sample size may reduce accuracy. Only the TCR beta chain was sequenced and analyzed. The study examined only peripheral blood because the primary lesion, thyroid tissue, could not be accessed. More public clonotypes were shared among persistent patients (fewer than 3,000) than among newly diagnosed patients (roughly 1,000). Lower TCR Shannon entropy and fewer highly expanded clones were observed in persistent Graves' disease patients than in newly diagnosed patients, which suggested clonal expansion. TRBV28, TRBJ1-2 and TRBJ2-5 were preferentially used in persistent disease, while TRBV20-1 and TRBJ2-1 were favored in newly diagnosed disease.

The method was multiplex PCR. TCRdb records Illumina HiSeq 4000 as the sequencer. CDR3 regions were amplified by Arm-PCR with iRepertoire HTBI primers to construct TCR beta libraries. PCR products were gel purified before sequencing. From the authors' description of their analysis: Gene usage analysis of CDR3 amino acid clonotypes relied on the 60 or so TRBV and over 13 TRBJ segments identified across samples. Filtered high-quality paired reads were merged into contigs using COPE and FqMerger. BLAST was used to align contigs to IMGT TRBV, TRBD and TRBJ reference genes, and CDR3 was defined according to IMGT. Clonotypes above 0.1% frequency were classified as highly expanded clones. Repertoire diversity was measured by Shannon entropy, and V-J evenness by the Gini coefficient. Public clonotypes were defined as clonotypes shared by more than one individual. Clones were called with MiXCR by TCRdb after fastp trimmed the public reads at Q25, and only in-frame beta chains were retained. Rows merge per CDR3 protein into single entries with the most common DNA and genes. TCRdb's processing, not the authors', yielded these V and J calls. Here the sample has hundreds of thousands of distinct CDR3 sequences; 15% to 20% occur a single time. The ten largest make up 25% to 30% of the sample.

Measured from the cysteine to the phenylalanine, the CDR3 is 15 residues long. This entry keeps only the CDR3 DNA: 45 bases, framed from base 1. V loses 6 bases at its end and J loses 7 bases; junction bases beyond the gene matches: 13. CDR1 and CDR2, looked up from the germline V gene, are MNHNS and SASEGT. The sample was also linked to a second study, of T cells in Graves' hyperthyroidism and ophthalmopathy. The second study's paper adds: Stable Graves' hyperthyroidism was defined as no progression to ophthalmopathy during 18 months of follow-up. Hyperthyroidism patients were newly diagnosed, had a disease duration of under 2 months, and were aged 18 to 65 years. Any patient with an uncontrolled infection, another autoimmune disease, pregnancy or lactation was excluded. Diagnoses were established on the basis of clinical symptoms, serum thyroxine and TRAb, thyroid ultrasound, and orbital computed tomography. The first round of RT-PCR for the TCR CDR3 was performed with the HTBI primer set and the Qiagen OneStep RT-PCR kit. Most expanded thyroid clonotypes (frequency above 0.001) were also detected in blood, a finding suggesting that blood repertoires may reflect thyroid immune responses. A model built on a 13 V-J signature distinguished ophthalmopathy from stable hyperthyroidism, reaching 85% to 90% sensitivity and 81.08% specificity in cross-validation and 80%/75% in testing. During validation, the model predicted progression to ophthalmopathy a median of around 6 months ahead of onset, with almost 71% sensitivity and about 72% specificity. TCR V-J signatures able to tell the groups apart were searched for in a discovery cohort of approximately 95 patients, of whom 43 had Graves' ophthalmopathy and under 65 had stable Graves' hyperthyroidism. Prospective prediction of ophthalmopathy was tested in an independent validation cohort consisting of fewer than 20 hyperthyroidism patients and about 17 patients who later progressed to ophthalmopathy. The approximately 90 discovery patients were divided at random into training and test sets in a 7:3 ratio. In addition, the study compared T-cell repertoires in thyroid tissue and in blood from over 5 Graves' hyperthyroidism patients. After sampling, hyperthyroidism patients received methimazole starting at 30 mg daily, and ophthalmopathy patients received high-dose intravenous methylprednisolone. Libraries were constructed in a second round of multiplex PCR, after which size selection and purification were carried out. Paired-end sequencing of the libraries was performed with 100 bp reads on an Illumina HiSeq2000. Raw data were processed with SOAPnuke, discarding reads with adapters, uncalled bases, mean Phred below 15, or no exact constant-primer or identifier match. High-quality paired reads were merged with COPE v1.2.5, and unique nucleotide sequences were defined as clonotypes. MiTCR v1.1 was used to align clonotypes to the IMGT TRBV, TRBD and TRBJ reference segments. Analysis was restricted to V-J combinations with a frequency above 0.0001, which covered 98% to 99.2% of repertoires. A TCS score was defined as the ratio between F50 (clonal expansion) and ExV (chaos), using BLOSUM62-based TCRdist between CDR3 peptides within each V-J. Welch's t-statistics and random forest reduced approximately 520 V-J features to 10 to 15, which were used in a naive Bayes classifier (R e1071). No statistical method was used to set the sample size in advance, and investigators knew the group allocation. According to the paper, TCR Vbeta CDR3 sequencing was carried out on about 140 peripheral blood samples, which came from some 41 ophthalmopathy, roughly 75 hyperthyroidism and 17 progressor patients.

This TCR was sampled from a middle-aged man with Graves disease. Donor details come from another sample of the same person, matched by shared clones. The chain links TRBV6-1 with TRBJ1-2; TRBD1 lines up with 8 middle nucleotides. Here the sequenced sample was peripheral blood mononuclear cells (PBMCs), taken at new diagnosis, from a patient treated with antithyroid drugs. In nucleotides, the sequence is TGTGCCAGCAGCCGTAAGGGACAGGCCCGCGGTGGCTACACCTTC. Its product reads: CASSRKGQARGGYTF.